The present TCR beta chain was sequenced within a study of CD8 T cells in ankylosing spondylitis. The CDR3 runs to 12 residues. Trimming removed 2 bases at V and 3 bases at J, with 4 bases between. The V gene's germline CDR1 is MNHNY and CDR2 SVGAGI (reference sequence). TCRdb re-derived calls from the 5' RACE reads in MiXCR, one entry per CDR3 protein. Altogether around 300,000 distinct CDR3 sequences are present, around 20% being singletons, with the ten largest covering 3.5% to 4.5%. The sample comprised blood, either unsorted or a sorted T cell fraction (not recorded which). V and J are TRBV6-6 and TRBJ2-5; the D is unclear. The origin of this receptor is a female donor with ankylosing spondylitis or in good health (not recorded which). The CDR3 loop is CASSYAEETQYF. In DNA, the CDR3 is TGTGCCAGCAGTTACGCGGAAGAGACCCAGTACTTC.